The next 20 T cell receptor beta chains were all read from a single sample in a study of T cell responses to AZD1222 COVID-19 vaccine. Assay: immunoSEQ multiplex PCR; the TCRdb copy retains only in-frame clones and omits some. The sample yields some 95,000 clones, around nine tenths seen once. The specimen comprised peripheral blood, sampled on day 0 of MenACWY control vaccination. The receptor source for this set is an adult in good health.

In DNA form, the CDR3 reads TGTGCCAGCAGTTCCATGACAGGGGACACCTCACCCCTCCACTTT. Residues: CASSSMTGDTSPLHF. The rearrangement uses TRBV6-6 and TRBJ1-6; 8 bases are a match to TRBD1. CDR1 and CDR2 (germline): MNHNY, SVGAGI (reference sequence). Trimming cost V 4 bases and J 10 bases; bases outside gene matches: 9. The length of the CDR3 is 15 residues.

CDR3 DNA sequence: TGTGCCAGCAGTTTAGTAGGGCTCACTGAAGCTTTCTTT. Protein sequence: CASSLVGLTEAFF. The chain is built from TRBV28 and TRBJ1-1; no reliable D call. This CDR3 comprises 13 residues. V was cut by 2 bases and J by 4 bases, with 8 bases left in between. The germline V gene has CDR1 MDHEN and CDR2 SYDVKM.

The rearrangement links TRBV3-1 (or the pseudogene TRBV3-2) to TRBJ2-1; 8 bases line up with TRBD1. The germline CDR1 and CDR2 sequences are LGHDT and YNNKEL (reference sequence). The CDR3 contains 16 residues. The trim removed 2 bases at V and 8 bases at J, leaving 11 bases unmatched. CDR3 sequence reads: CASSQSRTGWGDEQFF. CDR3 nucleotide sequence: TGTGCCAGCAGCCAATCCCGGACAGGGTGGGGTGATGAGCAGTTCTTC.

The chain links TRBV11-3 to TRBJ1-1; D is ambiguous. The ends were cut back, 3 bases at V and 5 bases at J, with 10 bases in the middle. The CDR3 runs 13 residues. Germline V gives CDR1 SGHNT, CDR2 YENEEA. CDR3 in amino acids: CASSFQVETEAFF. The CDR3 DNA follows: TGTGCCAGCAGCTTCCAAGTAGAGACTGAAGCTTTCTTT.

The chain is built from TRBV10-3 and TRBJ1-6; D is ambiguous. Germline CDR1 ENHRY, CDR2 SYGVKD. V gave up 3 bases and J gave up 5 bases, with 8 bases separating them. There are 14 residues in the CDR3. CDR3 DNA sequence: TGTGCCATCAGTGAAGGGTGGGATAATTCACCCCTCCACTTT. It yields the protein CAISEGWDNSPLHF.

On this clone itself: The limits of the CDR3 on the DNA are not certain, so only TCRdb's listed CDR3 is given. The V call is TRBV27, the J call TRBJ2-7; the table's D call, TRBD1, was not checked against the DNA. CDR1 is MNHEY, CDR2 SMNVEV, per germline (reference sequence). The CDR3 length is 15 residues, termini included. The CDR3 sequence is CASSFLAGQSYEQYF.

The chain couples TRBV18 to TRBJ2-1; 9 bases fit TRBD2. The ends lost 3 bases at V and 6 bases at J; junction bases unmatched: 15. Germline V CDR1 and CDR2: KGHSH, LQKENI. This CDR3 has 18 amino acids. This CDR3 is CASSPPGLRRGGGNEQFF. CDR3 DNA sequence: TGTGCCAGCTCACCCCCGGGTCTTCGGCGGGGGGGAGGCAATGAGCAGTTCTTC.

The chain couples TRBV7-2 to TRBJ2-3; D assignment may be TRBD1 or TRBD2 (5 bases each). CDR3 length: 16 amino acids. Germline V gene lookup returns CDR1 SGHTA and CDR2 FQGNSA. Trimming removed 5 bases at V and 4 bases at J, with 19 bases between. The CDR3 DNA sequence: TGTGCCAGCAGCCGCCGTGAGGGGACGGGATCAGATACGCAGTATTTT. Protein: CASSRREGTGSDTQYF.

The chain recombines TRBV10-3 with TRBJ1-2; the D is unclear. The V and J ends lost 3 bases and 0 bases respectively, with 11 bases between them. CDR1 ENHRY and CDR2 SYGVKD come from the germline V gene. The CDR3 spans 15 residues. The CDR3, as DNA: TGTGCCATCAGTGACCGCACTGGGGCTAACTATGGCTACACCTTC. Its translation: CAISDRTGANYGYTF.

This chain uses TRBV28 with TRBJ1-2, with unresolved D. Germline V gene data show CDR1 as MDHEN and CDR2 as SYDVKM. V was clipped by 11 bases and J by 2 bases, with 12 bases between them. The CDR3 is 12 residues long. CDR3 sequence reads: CACWARNYGYTF. The CDR3 DNA sequence: TGTGCCTGTTGGGCCAGGAACTATGGCTACACCTTC.

The chain combines TRBV7-9 with TRBJ1-6; D might be TRBD1 (6 bases). V was trimmed by 3 bases and J by 10 bases, leaving 13 bases between them. Germline-derived CDR1 and CDR2 are SEHNR and FQNEAQ (reference sequence). CDR3 size: 14 residues. The CDR3 is CASSLKGGESPLHF. DNA of the CDR3: TGTGCCAGCAGCTTGAAGGGGGGAGAATCACCCCTCCACTTT.

The chain combines TRBV27 with TRBJ2-7; TRBD1 agrees at 7 bases. V shed 3 bases, J shed 1 base, and the junction held 6 bases outside the gene matches. Germline V gene data show CDR1 as MNHEY and CDR2 as SMNVEV (reference sequence). The CDR3 sequence is 15 residues long. CDR3 protein: CASSLGPGQSYEQYF. In DNA form, the CDR3 reads TGTGCCAGCAGTTTGGGACCGGGACAGTCCTACGAGCAGTACTTC.

This chain uses TRBV9 with TRBJ2-2, with 8 nucleotides matching TRBD1. The CDR3 sequence is 13 residues long. Germline-derived CDR1 and CDR2 are SGDLS and YYNGEE. The junction had 2 bases not matched to a gene; V was cut back by 4 bases and J by 6 bases. The CDR3 DNA follows: TGTGCCAGCAGCAGGACAGGGCCCGGGGAGCTGTTTTTT. Translation: CASSRTGPGELFF.

With respect to this clone: The DNA is omitted, as the CDR3 cannot be located on it reliably, and the CDR3 follows TCRdb's listing. The V and J genes are TRBV12-3 or TRBV12-4 and TRBJ1-2. With termini counted, the CDR3 has 13 amino acids. This CDR3 reads CASSFFGEYGYTF.

V usage is TRBV27 and J usage is TRBJ1-4; TRBD1 is a possible D gene (5 bases). The CDR3 has 14 amino acids. Germline V gives CDR1 MNHEY, CDR2 SMNVEV (reference sequence). V gave up 9 bases and J gave up 7 bases, with 18 bases separating them. Here the CDR3 DNA reads TGTGCCAGTAGGGGCAGGGAAGTAGTTGAAAAACTGTTTTTT. Its translation: CASRGREVVEKLFF.

CDR3 amino acids: CASSPGQGNTGELFF. The CDR3 nucleotides read TGCGCCAGCAGCCCCGGACAGGGGAACACCGGGGAGCTGTTTTTT. The rearrangement uses TRBV5-1 and TRBJ2-2; 8 bases are a match to TRBD1. Germline-derived CDR1 and CDR2 are SGHRS and YFSETQ. The V and J ends lost 4 bases and 1 base, in that order; junction bases with no gene match: 3. The CDR3 totals 15 residues.

V gene TRBV19 combines with J gene TRBJ1-1, with D perhaps TRBD1 (6 bases). The germline CDR1 and CDR2 sequences are LNHDA and SQIVND (reference sequence). This CDR3 contains 15 residues. V lost 0 bases and J lost 5, with 13 bases in between. The CDR3, as DNA: TGTGCCAGTAGTATAGATCCCCGCAGGGGTACTGAAGCTTTCTTT. It codes for CASSIDPRRGTEAFF.

This chain uses TRBV6-4 with TRBJ1-5; D is unresolved. The CDR3 has 13 residues. Deletions cut 2 bases from V and 4 bases from J, with 6 bases between. Germline loops: CDR1 MRHNA, CDR2 SNTAGT. In nucleotides, the CDR3 is TGTGCCAGCAGTGACACAGTTAATCAGCCCCAGCATTTT. As protein: CASSDTVNQPQHF.

The chain carries TRBV7-2 and TRBJ2-7, with a weak D call TRBD2 (5 bases). There are 13 residues in the CDR3. The germline V and J ends were trimmed by 4 bases and 4 bases, with 11 bases remaining between them. CDR1 and CDR2 from the germline V gene are SGHTA and FQGNSA. The CDR3 bases are TGTGCCAGCAGCTCGCGTGAGGGATACGAGCAGTACTTC. Amino acids: CASSSREGYEQYF. Together with reference TRBV7-2 and TRBJ2-7, the CDR3 gives the full variable domain: GAGVSQSPSNKVTEKGKDVELRCDPISGHTALYWYRQSLGQGLEFLIYFQGNSAPDKSGLPSDRFSAERTGGSVSTLTIQRTQQEDSAVYLCASSSREGYEQYFGPGTRLTVT.

The J gene is TRBJ2-3, the V gene TRBV2; 11 bases are a match to TRBD2. The CDR3 length is 13 residues. After removal of 11 bases from V and 4 bases from J, the junction contained 5 bases not matched to a gene. In germline, CDR1 is SNHLY, CDR2 FYNNEI. CDR3 sequence reads: CAGRLAGSDTQYF. The CDR3 DNA follows: TGTGCCGGGCGACTAGCGGGGTCAGATACGCAGTATTTT. The whole variable domain, filled in from reference TRBV2 and TRBJ2-3, reads EPEVTQTPSHQVTQMGQEVILRCVPISNHLYFYWYRQILGQKVEFLVSFYNNEISEKSEIFDDQFSVERPDGSNFTLKIRSTKLEDSAMYFCAGRLAGSDTQYFGPGTRLTVL.